The 26 T cell receptor beta chains listed next were all sequenced from one sample in a study of graft-versus-host responses after intestinal transplantation. Profiled with immunoSEQ multiplex PCR; TCRdb holds only in-frame clones, not every one. The sample has around 15,000 clones; roughly three quarters are singletons. Intraepithelial lymphocytes and lamina propria lymphocytes were released through processing of graft tissue. The source material was ileum tissue, sampled 450 to 490 days after intestinal transplant. The receptors stem from a human patient who received an intestinal transplant, so some T cells may come from the graft donor.

The CDR3 reads CASTPGGLSSYEQYF. DNA of the CDR3: TGTGCCAGCACCCCCGGGGGGCTCTCCTCCTACGAGCAGTACTTC. The chain is built from TRBV7-9 and TRBJ2-7; D is perhaps TRBD2 (7 bases). The CDR3 consists of 15 residues. V lost 7 bases, J lost 0 bases, and 16 bases lay in between. Germline CDR1 reads SEHNR; CDR2 reads FQNEAQ (reference sequence).

This chain connects TRBV5-8 to TRBJ2-2, with D possibly matching TRBD1 (6 bases). The V gene's germline CDR1 is SGHTS and CDR2 YDEGEE. The CDR3 extends over 16 amino acids. The V end lost 4 bases, the J end lost 4 bases, and 17 bases lay between the germline ends. The CDR3 nucleotides are TGTGCCAGCAGCCCGGGACACACCATACCCACCGGGGAGCTGTTTTTT. Translation: CASSPGHTIPTGELFF.

This clone has only one observation. The genes are TRBV14 and TRBJ2-5; tentatively, D is TRBD2 (6 bases). The CDR3 runs 18 residues. Per germline, CDR1 SGHDN and CDR2 FVKESK. V lost 4 bases and J lost 2, with 23 bases in between. The chain's CDR3 is CASSRFPRSREVQETQYF. CDR3 nucleotide sequence: TGTGCCAGCAGCCGTTTCCCAAGGTCCAGGGAGGTACAAGAGACCCAGTACTTC.

This clone turned up a few times. The chain couples TRBV6-6 to TRBJ1-3; 10 nucleotides agree with TRBD1. CDR3 size: 15 residues. The germline gives CDR1 MNHNY, CDR2 SVGAGI (reference sequence). The J segment lost 4 bases and the V segment lost 11 bases, leaving 11 bases of the junction unmatched. DNA for the CDR3: TGTGCCGCCGTACCCGGGACAGGGGCCGGAAACACCATATATTTT. This gives the protein CAAVPGTGAGNTIYF.

Written as DNA, the CDR3 is TGTGCCAGCAGCCGACCTAGCGGGGGCCACGTGCACGAGCAGTACTTC. Encoded protein: CASSRPSGGHVHEQYF. The chain couples TRBV7-9 to TRBJ2-7, with 10 bases aligning to TRBD2. The junction had 12 bases not matched to a gene; V was cut back by 5 bases and J by 5 bases. Germline CDR1 is SEHNR and CDR2 is FQNEAQ (reference sequence). This CDR3 contains 16 residues. Variable domain in full (rest from reference TRBV7-9 and TRBJ2-7): DTGVSQNPRHKITKRGQNVTFRCDPISEHNRLYWYRQTLGQGPEFLTYFQNEAQLEKSRLLSDRFSAERPKGSFSTLEIQRTEQGDSAMYLCASSRPSGGHVHEQYFGPGTRLTVT.

This clone has just a few counts. The V gene is TRBV7-8, the J gene TRBJ1-1, with D unresolved. Trimming shortened V by 5 bases and J by 5 bases, and 21 bases separated the two germline ends. CDR3 length: 16 residues. From germline, CDR1 is SGHVS and CDR2 FQNEAQ. The CDR3 sequence: CASSPPYELGGTEAFF. CDR3 sequence (DNA): TGTGCCAGCAGCCCACCCTACGAATTAGGAGGGACTGAAGCTTTCTTT.

The chain combines TRBV6-1 with TRBJ2-7, with D unclear. Trimming removed 4 bases from V and 3 bases from J, with 7 bases in between. CDR3 length: 12 amino acids. Germline V CDR1 and CDR2: MNHNS, SASEGT. CDR3 nucleotide sequence: TGTGCCAGCAGTGTGAACAACTACGAGCAGTACTTC. This translates into CASSVNNYEQYF.

This chain joins TRBV7-2 and TRBJ2-2; the match to TRBD2 covers 14 bases. CDR3 length: 17 amino acids. Germline CDR1 reads SGHTA; CDR2 reads FQGNSA. V lost 4 bases and J lost 5; bases outside the gene matches: 6. The CDR3 loop reads CASSSAGLAGGTGELFF. The CDR3 DNA follows: TGTGCCAGCAGCTCGGCCGGACTAGCGGGAGGTACCGGGGAGCTGTTTTTT.

J is TRBJ1-2 and V is TRBV5-1; 9 nucleotides align to TRBD1. CDR1 is SGHRS, CDR2 YFSETQ, per germline. Losses at the gene ends were 0 bases for V and 3 bases for J; bases not matched to a gene: 0. The CDR3 is 14 residues long. In nucleotides, the CDR3 is TGCGCCAGCAGCTTGGGGACAGGGGACTATGGCTACACCTTC. It is translated as CASSLGTGDYGYTF.

The table lists this clone with a count of one. This chain connects TRBV2 to TRBJ2-7, with D hard to call. With 3 bases removed from V and 0 bases from J, the gap between germline ends came to 9 bases. In germline, CDR1 is SNHLY, CDR2 FYNNEI. The length of the CDR3 is 14 residues. The CDR3 DNA sequence: TGTGCCAGCAGTGATCTGCGGTCCTCCTACGAGCAGTACTTC. This translates into CASSDLRSSYEQYF.

The gene calls are TRBV6-1 and TRBJ2-5, with D perhaps TRBD1 (5 bases). V was cut by 5 bases and J by 7 bases, with 14 bases left in between. Germline V gene data show CDR1 as MNHNS and CDR2 as SASEGT. The CDR3 sequence is 13 residues long. The CDR3 here is CASSPDIQGTQYF. Written as DNA, the CDR3 is TGTGCCAGCAGTCCTGACATCCAGGGGACCCAGTACTTC.

Only a few counts were recorded for this clone. This CDR3 is also generated by other DNA sequences in the sample. J is TRBJ1-2 and V is TRBV6-5; D call uncertain. The V end lost 2 bases, the J end lost 1 base, and 5 bases lay between the germline ends. The CDR3 spans 13 residues. Germline assignment: CDR1 MNHEY and CDR2 SVGAGI. CDR3 nucleotide sequence: TGTGCCAGCAGTTACGAGGGTAACTATGGCTACACCTTC. Its protein is CASSYEGNYGYTF.

There are a few counts of this clone. The chain combines TRBV4-2 with TRBJ2-7; D is possibly TRBD2 (6 bases). The germline CDR1 and CDR2 sequences are LGHNA and YNFKEQ. The CDR3 is made up of 14 amino acids. V was clipped by 4 bases and J by 2 bases, with 12 bases between them. CDR3: CASSPRDWTYEQYF. CDR3 coding DNA: TGTGCCAGCAGCCCCCGGGACTGGACCTACGAGCAGTACTTC.

This chain uses TRBV7-3 with TRBJ1-5; unclear D gene. CDR1 and CDR2 from the germline V gene are SGHTA and FQGTGA. The CDR3 runs to 12 residues. Trimming left V 11 bases short and J 2 bases short, with 10 bases between. This CDR3 reads CAGGRGNQPQHF. The CDR3 DNA sequence: TGTGCCGGCGGGAGGGGCAATCAGCCCCAGCATTTT.

V usage is TRBV30 and J usage is TRBJ1-5, with D unresolved. The CDR3 is 14 residues long. The V and J ends lost 0 bases and 12 bases respectively, with 18 bases between them. The germline CDR1 and CDR2 sequences are GTSNPN and SVGIG (reference sequence). The CDR3 DNA is TGTGCCTGGAGTGTTTCCTCGTTTCCGGAGCTCCAGCATTTT. Amino acids: CAWSVSSFPELQHF.

The chain is built from TRBV6-5 and TRBJ2-2; D uncertain. The CDR3 is 15 residues long. Trimming took off 0 bases at V and 0 bases at J, with 5 bases between the two ends. CDR1 MNHEY and CDR2 SVGAGI come from the germline V gene. CDR3 coding DNA: TGTGCCAGCAGTTACTCAAATACGAACACCGGGGAGCTGTTTTTT. Protein product: CASSYSNTNTGELFF.

The table lists this clone with a count of one. The chain couples TRBV28 to TRBJ2-5; tentative D call: TRBD2 (6 bases). The DNA end is a closer match to TRBJ2-7, so the J assignment may be wrong. The CDR3 runs 14 residues. CDR1 and CDR2 (germline): MDHEN, SYDVKM. CDR3 region: CASSFAGSRHEQYF. The CDR3 coding sequence is TGTGCCAGCAGTTTCGCGGGGTCTAGGCACGAGCAGTACTTC.

The chain is built from TRBV5-1 and TRBJ2-3; D ambiguous. The CDR3 has 13 residues. CDR1 and CDR2 (germline): SGHRS, YFSETQ. Deletions cut 7 bases from V and 2 bases from J, with 11 bases between. Written as DNA, the CDR3 is TGCGCCAGCGGGGAAGGATCCACAGATACGCAGTATTTT. It translates to CASGEGSTDTQYF.

The chain combines TRBV7-2 with TRBJ2-5; possibly TRBD2 for D (6 bases). TRBJ2-7 matches the DNA end more closely, so the J call is doubtful. Germline V CDR1 and CDR2: SGHTA, FQGNSA. The length of the CDR3 is 14 residues. The CDR3 protein is CASSLDLAAYEQYF. In nucleotides, the CDR3 is TGTGCCAGCAGCTTAGATTTAGCGGCTTACGAGCAGTACTTC.

The rearrangement joins TRBV29-1 to TRBJ2-7; D gene unclear. This CDR3 has 12 residues. V lost 4 bases to trimming and J lost 2 bases, with 9 bases between them. Germline CDR1 SQVTM, CDR2 ANQGSEA. In nucleotides, the CDR3 is TGCAGCGTTGGAGGAAGGGCCTACGAGCAGTACTTC. It specifies CSVGGRAYEQYF.

V and J are TRBV7-2 and TRBJ2-7; 11 nucleotides align to TRBD2. The CDR3 runs to 16 residues. With V trimmed by 2 bases and J by 5 bases, 8 bases remained unmatched. Germline lookup yields CDR1 SGHTA and CDR2 FQGNSA. The CDR3 DNA sequence: TGTGCCAGCAGCTTATCACCGCTAGCGGGAGGCAACGAGCAGTACTTC. The encoded protein is CASSLSPLAGGNEQYF.

The chain recombines TRBV4-3 with TRBJ2-2, with D maybe TRBD2 (6 bases). There are 15 residues in the CDR3. The germline gives CDR1 LGHNA, CDR2 YSLEER. The V gene lost 0 bases and the J gene lost 3 bases, with 8 bases spanning the gap. Written as DNA, the CDR3 is TGCGCCAGCAGCCAAGATACTAGCCACACCGGGGAGCTGTTTTTT. It specifies CASSQDTSHTGELFF.

This sequence joins TRBV12-5 and TRBJ2-7; D might be TRBD2 (6 bases). Trimming removed 3 bases at V and 0 bases at J, with 15 bases between. Germline V gives CDR1 LGHNT, CDR2 FRNRAP. This CDR3 spans 16 amino acids. The CDR3 nucleotides are TGTGCTAGTGGTTTCGACGTGGAGGGACTCTCCTACGAGCAGTACTTC. Encoded protein: CASGFDVEGLSYEQYF. The complete variable domain, with remaining parts taken from reference TRBV12-5 and TRBJ2-7, reads DARVTQTPRHKVTEMGQEVTMRCQPILGHNTVFWYRQTMMQGLELLAYFRNRAPLDDSGMPKDRFSAEMPDATLATLKIQPSEPRDSAVYFCASGFDVEGLSYEQYFGPGTRLTVT.

This chain links TRBV6-5 with TRBJ1-4; maybe TRBD1 (6 bases). Germline V CDR1 and CDR2: MNHEY, SVGAGI. V dropped 5 bases and J dropped 7 bases, with 17 bases sitting between them. CDR3 size: 15 residues. The CDR3 is CASSPQGWGSEKLFF. In DNA, the CDR3 is TGTGCCAGCAGTCCCCAGGGGTGGGGGAGTGAAAAACTGTTTTTT.

The chain's CDR3 is CASSPRDWGYEQYF. In DNA form, the CDR3 reads TGTGCCAGCAGCCCCCGGGACTGGGGCTACGAGCAGTACTTC. This chain connects TRBV9 to TRBJ2-7; D is possibly TRBD2 (6 bases). The germline V gene encodes CDR1 SGDLS and CDR2 YYNGEE. V was clipped by 4 bases and J by 3 bases, with 14 bases between them. There are 14 residues in the CDR3.

The chain links TRBV6-5 to TRBJ1-3; D gene ambiguous. The CDR3 is 14 amino acids. Germline V gene data show CDR1 as MNHEY and CDR2 as SVGAGI. Trimming pared 7 bases from V and 2 bases from J, leaving 12 bases between. The CDR3 nucleotides are TGTGCCAGCACCTATGAGTGGGCTGGAAACACCATATATTTT. Translation gives CASTYEWAGNTIYF.